Sequencing of this T cell receptor (beta chain) was carried out in a study of T cells after somatic rescue of genetic block. Clones were sequenced by immunoSEQ multiplex PCR, and TCRdb holds only the in-frame ones, with some missing. This table has approximately 100,000 clones, around 90% appearing once. This clone was picked up one time. This TCR was recovered from a young woman. Sequences were obtained from peripheral blood mononuclear cells (PBMCs).

CDR3 residues: CASSPLVRDGDHYSNQPQHF. CDR3 bases: TGTGCCAGCTCACCCCTCGTCCGAGACGGAGATCATTATAGCAATCAGCCCCAGCATTTT. The chain carries TRBV18 and TRBJ1-5; D ambiguous. This CDR3 region has 20 residues. CDR1 is KGHSH, CDR2 LQKENI, per germline. V dropped 3 bases and J dropped 0 bases, with 24 bases sitting between them.